What follows are 18 T cell receptor beta chains derived from one specimen sequenced in a study of blood T cell repertoires in COVID-19. Here immunoSEQ multiplex PCR was the method, and the copy in TCRdb shows in-frame clones only, minus some. This sample has 300,000 to 400,000 clones, with roughly 86% found just once. Sequencing used peripheral blood. Source of these receptors: a man between 25 and 39 years old with COVID-19, enrolled during active disease.

The gene calls are TRBV7-2 and TRBJ2-1; TRBD1 matches 9 bases. CDR1 is SGHTA and CDR2 is FQGNSA in the germline V gene. CDR3 size: 16 residues. With 5 bases clipped from V and 3 bases from J, the junction kept 8 bases outside the gene matches. This chain's CDR3 is CASSTRGQGLYNEQFF. The CDR3 DNA is TGTGCCAGCAGCACTCGGGGACAGGGCCTCTACAATGAGCAGTTCTTC.

The rearrangement links TRBV19 to TRBJ1-1; TRBD1 matches at 9 bases. This CDR3 has 14 residues. V gave up 5 bases and J gave up 4 bases; unmatched junction bases: 5. Germline-derived CDR1 and CDR2 are LNHDA and SQIVND (reference sequence). CDR3 nucleotides: TGTGCCAGTAGTGCCCAACAGGGGGCCACTGAAGCTTTCTTT. This codes for CASSAQQGATEAFF. The variable domain in full, completed from reference TRBV19 and TRBJ1-1, reads DGGITQSPKYLFRKEGQNVTLSCEQNLNHDAMYWYRQDPGQGLRLIYYSQIVNDFQKGDIAEGYSVSREKKESFPLTVTSAQKNPTAFYLCASSAQQGATEAFFGQGTRLTVV.

J is TRBJ2-5 and V is TRBV20-1; D is unresolved. Germline V gene data show CDR1 as DFQATT and CDR2 as SNEGSKA (reference sequence). Trimming stripped 6 bases from V and 4 bases from J, with 9 bases between. The CDR3 totals 11 residues. The DNA of the CDR3 is TGCAGTGCCCCCGGCGGAGAGACCCAGTACTTC. Translation: CSAPGGETQYF.

The chain carries TRBV6-1 and TRBJ1-4, with D hard to call. The CDR3 runs to 14 residues. Trimming took 1 base from V and 4 from J, leaving 7 bases between them. Germline V CDR1 and CDR2: MNHNS, SASEGT. CDR3 nucleotide sequence: TGTGCCAGCAGTGAAGTTTTTAGTAATGAAAAACTGTTTTTT. Protein product: CASSEVFSNEKLFF.

The chain uses TRBV7-9 and TRBJ2-5; 10 nucleotides align to TRBD2. This CDR3 has 16 amino acids. V shed 6 bases, J shed 4 bases, and the junction held 11 bases outside the gene matches. The germline gives CDR1 SEHNR, CDR2 FQNEAQ (reference sequence). CDR3 in amino acids: CASRFEAGGPGETQYF. CDR3 sequence (DNA): TGTGCCAGCAGATTCGAAGCGGGAGGGCCCGGAGAGACCCAGTACTTC.

This clone was seen a handful of times. The chain joins TRBV12-5 to TRBJ1-6; maybe TRBD1 (5 bases). The CDR3 runs 17 residues. The germline gives CDR1 LGHNT, CDR2 FRNRAP. V lost 6 bases and J lost 5, with 20 bases in between. The CDR3 DNA is TGTGCTAGTGGCCCGGCGAGGCACAGGATAAATAATTCACCCCTCCACTTT. Protein sequence: CASGPARHRINNSPLHF.

The rearrangement uses TRBV6-5 and TRBJ2-7; the D gene is possibly TRBD1 (6 bases). The length of the CDR3 is 14 residues. Trimming cost V 8 bases and J 3 bases, with 17 bases left between them. Germline CDR1 reads MNHEY; CDR2 reads SVGAGI. The CDR3 region has the DNA TGTGCCAGCCAAGCAGGGCCAGGGGTCTACGAGCAGTACTTC. Its translation is CASQAGPGVYEQYF.

The chain has TRBV13 and TRBJ1-6, with D tentatively TRBD1 (6 bases). V was shortened by 0 bases and J by 7 bases, with 13 bases between the two germline ends. Germline V gives CDR1 PRHDT, CDR2 FYEKMQ (reference sequence). This CDR3 region has 16 residues. CDR3 protein: CASSLGSTGLNSPLHF. DNA for the CDR3: TGTGCCAGCAGCTTAGGGTCGACAGGATTGAATTCACCCCTCCACTTT.

The V call is TRBV28, the J call TRBJ2-2; D uncertain. V dropped 1 base and J dropped 3 bases, with 9 bases sitting between them. Germline loops: CDR1 MDHEN, CDR2 SYDVKM. The CDR3 covers 15 residues. The CDR3 DNA reads as TGTGCCAGCAGTTTATTAGCCTTTTACACCGGGGAGCTGTTTTTT. Amino acids: CASSLLAFYTGELFF. Filled out from reference TRBV28 and TRBJ2-2, the complete variable domain reads DVKVTQSSRYLVKRTGEKVFLECVQDMDHENMFWYRQDPGLGLRLIYFSYDVKMKEKGDIPEGYSVSREKKERFSLILESASTNQTSMYLCASSLLAFYTGELFFGEGSRLTVL.

About this clone: At the DNA level, this CDR3 is encoded by other sequences in the same sample as well. The chain joins TRBV18 to TRBJ1-5; the D gene is possibly TRBD1 (5 bases). The CDR3 runs 15 residues. Germline V gives CDR1 KGHSH, CDR2 LQKENI. Trimming stripped 0 bases from V and 7 bases from J, with 13 bases between. The CDR3 nucleotides read TGTGCCAGCTCACCACCGGGAGGGGCAGGGCAGCCCCAGCATTTT. This sequence encodes CASSPPGGAGQPQHF.

CDR3 loop: CASSMAVYEQYF. The CDR3 DNA is TGTGCCAGTAGTATGGCAGTCTACGAGCAGTACTTC. This chain links TRBV19 with TRBJ2-7; D unresolved. V dropped 3 bases and J dropped 3 bases, with 6 bases sitting between them. This CDR3 spans 12 amino acids. Germline CDR1 LNHDA, CDR2 SQIVND (reference sequence).

V usage is TRBV7-2 and J usage is TRBJ2-7; the D gene is possibly TRBD1 (5 bases). V shed 1 base and J shed 6 bases, with 10 bases lying between them. This CDR3 is 13 amino acids long. Germline assignment: CDR1 SGHTA and CDR2 FQGNSA. The CDR3, as DNA: TGTGCCAGCAGCTTAGTAGGGGCCCGCGAGCAGTACTTC. Translation gives CASSLVGAREQYF. The variable domain in full, with the rest retrieved from reference TRBV7-2 and TRBJ2-7, is GAGVSQSPSNKVTEKGKDVELRCDPISGHTALYWYRQSLGQGLEFLIYFQGNSAPDKSGLPSDRFSAERTGGSVSTLTIQRTQQEDSAVYLCASSLVGAREQYFGPGTRLTVT.

This chain uses TRBV18 with TRBJ2-5, with D perhaps TRBD2 (6 bases). Trimming shortened V by 0 bases and J by 5 bases, and 19 bases separated the two germline ends. Looked up from germline, CDR1 is KGHSH and CDR2 is LQKENI. The CDR3 sequence is 17 residues long. CDR3 amino acids: CASSPPYAGGVRETQYF. The CDR3 bases are TGTGCCAGCTCACCACCATATGCAGGAGGGGTTAGGGAGACCCAGTACTTC.

This rearrangement joins TRBV24-1 to TRBJ2-2, with 8 bases that match TRBD2. Germline-derived CDR1 and CDR2 are KGHDR and SFDVKD. V shed 0 bases and J 4 bases; nucleotides not matched to a gene: 3. CDR3 length equals 16 residues. The DNA for the CDR3 is TGTGCCACCAGTGATTTGGCGGGGGGCCCCACCGGGGAGCTGTTTTTT. It translates to CATSDLAGGPTGELFF.

The chain is built from TRBV6-5 and TRBJ2-1; weak D call: TRBD1 (5 bases). The CDR3 is 15 residues long. Trimming took 4 bases from V and 0 from J, leaving 10 bases between them. The germline gives CDR1 MNHEY, CDR2 SVGAGI. The CDR3 loop reads CASSSGPSSYNEQFF. Written as DNA, the CDR3 is TGTGCCAGCAGTTCAGGGCCAAGCTCCTACAATGAGCAGTTCTTC.

The rearrangement uses TRBV19 and TRBJ2-2; D might be TRBD1 (6 bases). V lost 5 bases and J lost 2, with 15 bases in between. The CDR3 covers 16 residues. CDR1 is LNHDA, CDR2 SQIVND, per germline (reference sequence). CDR3 sequence reads: CASSPGTWGNTGELFF. The DNA of the CDR3 is TGTGCCAGTAGTCCCGGGACATGGGGCAACACCGGGGAGCTGTTTTTT.

The J gene is TRBJ1-6, the V gene TRBV25-1; 9 bases map to TRBD1. V shed 3 bases, J shed 5 bases, and the junction held 5 bases outside the gene matches. CDR1 MGHDK and CDR2 SYGVNS come from the germline V gene. The CDR3 covers 16 residues. CDR3 DNA sequence: TGTGCCAGCAGTGACCCGGGACAGGGTGATAATTCACCCCTCCACTTT. Translation: CASSDPGQGDNSPLHF.

The chain is built from TRBV7-2 and TRBJ2-1; 12 nucleotides line up with TRBD2. Per the germline V gene, CDR1 is SGHTA and CDR2 is FQGNSA. This CDR3 has 17 amino acids. V lost 4 bases to trimming and J lost 5 bases; unmatched junction nucleotides: 9. The CDR3 loop is CASSSGLLAGGDNEQFF. CDR3 coding DNA: TGTGCCAGCAGCTCGGGTCTTCTAGCGGGAGGGGACAATGAGCAGTTCTTC.